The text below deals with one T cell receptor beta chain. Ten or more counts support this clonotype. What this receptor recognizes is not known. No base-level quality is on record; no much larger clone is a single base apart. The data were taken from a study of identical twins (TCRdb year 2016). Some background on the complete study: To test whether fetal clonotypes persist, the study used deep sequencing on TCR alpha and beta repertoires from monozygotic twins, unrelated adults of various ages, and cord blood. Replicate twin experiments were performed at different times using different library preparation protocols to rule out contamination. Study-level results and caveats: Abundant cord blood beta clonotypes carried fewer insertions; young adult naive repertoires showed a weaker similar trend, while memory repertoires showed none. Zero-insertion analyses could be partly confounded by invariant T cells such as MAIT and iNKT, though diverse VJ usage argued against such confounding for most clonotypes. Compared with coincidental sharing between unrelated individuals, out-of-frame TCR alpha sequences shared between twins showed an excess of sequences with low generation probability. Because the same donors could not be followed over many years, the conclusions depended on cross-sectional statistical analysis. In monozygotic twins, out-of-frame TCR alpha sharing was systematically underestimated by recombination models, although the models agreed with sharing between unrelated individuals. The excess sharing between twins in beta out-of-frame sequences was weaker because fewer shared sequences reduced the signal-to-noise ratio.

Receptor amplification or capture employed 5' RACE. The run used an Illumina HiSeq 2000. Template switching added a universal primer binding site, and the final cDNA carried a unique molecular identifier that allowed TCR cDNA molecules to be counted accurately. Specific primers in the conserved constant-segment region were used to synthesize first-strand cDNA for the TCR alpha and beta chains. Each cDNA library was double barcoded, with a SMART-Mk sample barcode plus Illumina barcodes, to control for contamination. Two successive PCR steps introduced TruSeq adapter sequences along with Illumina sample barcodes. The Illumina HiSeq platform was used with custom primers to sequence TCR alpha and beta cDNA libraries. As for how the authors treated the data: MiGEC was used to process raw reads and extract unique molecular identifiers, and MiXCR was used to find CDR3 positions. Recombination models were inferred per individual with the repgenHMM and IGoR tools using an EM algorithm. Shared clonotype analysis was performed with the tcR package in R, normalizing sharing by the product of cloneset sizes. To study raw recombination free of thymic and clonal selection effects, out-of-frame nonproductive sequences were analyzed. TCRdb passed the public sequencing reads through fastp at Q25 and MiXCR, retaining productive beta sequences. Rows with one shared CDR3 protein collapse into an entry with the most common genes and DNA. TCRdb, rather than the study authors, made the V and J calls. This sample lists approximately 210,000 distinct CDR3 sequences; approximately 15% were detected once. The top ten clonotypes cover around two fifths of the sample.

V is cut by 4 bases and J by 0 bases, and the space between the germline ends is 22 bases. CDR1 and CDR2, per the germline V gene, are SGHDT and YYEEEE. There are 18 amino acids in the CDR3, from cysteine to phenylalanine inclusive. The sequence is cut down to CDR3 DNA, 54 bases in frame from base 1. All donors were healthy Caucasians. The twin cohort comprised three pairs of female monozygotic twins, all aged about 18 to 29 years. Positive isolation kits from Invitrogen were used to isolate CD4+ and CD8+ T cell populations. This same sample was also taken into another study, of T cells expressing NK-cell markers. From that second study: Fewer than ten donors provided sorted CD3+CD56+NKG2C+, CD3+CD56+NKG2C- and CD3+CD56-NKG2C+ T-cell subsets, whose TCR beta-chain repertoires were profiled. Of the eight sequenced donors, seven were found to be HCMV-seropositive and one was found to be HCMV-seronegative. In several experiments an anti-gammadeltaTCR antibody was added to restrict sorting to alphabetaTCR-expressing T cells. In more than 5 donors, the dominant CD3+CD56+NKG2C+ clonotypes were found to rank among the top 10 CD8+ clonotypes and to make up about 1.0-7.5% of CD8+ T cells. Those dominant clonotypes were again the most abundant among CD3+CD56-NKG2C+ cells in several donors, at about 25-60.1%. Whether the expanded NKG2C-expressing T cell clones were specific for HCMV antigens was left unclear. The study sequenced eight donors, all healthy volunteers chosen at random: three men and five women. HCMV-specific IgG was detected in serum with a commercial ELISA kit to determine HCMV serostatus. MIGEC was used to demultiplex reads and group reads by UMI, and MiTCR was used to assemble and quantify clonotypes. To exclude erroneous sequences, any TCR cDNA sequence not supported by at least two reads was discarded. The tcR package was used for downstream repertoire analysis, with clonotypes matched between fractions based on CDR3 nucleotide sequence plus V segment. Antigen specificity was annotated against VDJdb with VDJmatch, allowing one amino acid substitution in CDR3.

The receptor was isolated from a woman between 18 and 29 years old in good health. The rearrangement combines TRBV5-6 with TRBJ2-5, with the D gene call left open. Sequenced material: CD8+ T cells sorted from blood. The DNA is TGTGCCAGCAGCCTCGTTATAGGATTGCTGGCCTACCAAGAGACCCAGTACTTC. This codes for CASSLVIGLLAYQETQYF.